These 20 T cell receptor beta chains share one sample of origin, sequenced in a study of cytomegalovirus exposure and HLA in healthy donors. The study ran its PCR with 60 Vbeta and 13 Jbeta primers. Clones were read by immunoSEQ multiplex PCR, and TCRdb kept only the in-frame ones, dropping some. The sample holds about 150,000 clones, about four fifths seen once. The sequenced sample was PBMCs. These receptors originate from a man aged 25 to 40 in good health.

The rearrangement uses TRBV7-2 and TRBJ2-1, with D perhaps matching TRBD2 (5 bases). CDR1 and CDR2 from the germline V gene are SGHTA and FQGNSA. The CDR3 covers 15 residues. With 2 bases removed from V and 8 bases from J, the gap between germline ends came to 16 bases. In DNA form, the CDR3 reads TGTGCCAGCAGCTTACTAGCAGCGGAGGTCGATGAGCAGTTCTTC. The encoded protein is CASSLLAAEVDEQFF. The variable domain in full, with the rest retrieved from reference TRBV7-2 and TRBJ2-1, is GAGVSQSPSNKVTEKGKDVELRCDPISGHTALYWYRQSLGQGLEFLIYFQGNSAPDKSGLPSDRFSAERTGGSVSTLTIQRTQQEDSAVYLCASSLLAAEVDEQFFGPGTRLTVL.

The chain uses TRBV30 and TRBJ1-2, with TRBD1 matching over 9 bases. V lost 1 base and J lost 8; bases outside the gene matches: 5. This CDR3 spans 13 amino acids. Germline V lookup: CDR1 GTSNPN, CDR2 SVGIG (reference sequence). The CDR3 sequence is CAWSGGQGKGYTF. The CDR3 coding sequence is TGTGCCTGGAGTGGGGGACAGGGTAAAGGCTACACCTTC.

The chain recombines TRBV5-1 with TRBJ2-6; D remains ambiguous. The CDR3 length is 17 residues. V lost 0 bases, J lost 0 bases, and 10 bases lay in between. CDR1 is SGHRS, CDR2 YFSETQ, per germline. The CDR3 reads CASSLAAQSSGANVLTF. As DNA, the CDR3 is TGCGCCAGCAGCTTGGCAGCGCAATCCTCTGGGGCCAACGTCCTGACTTTC.

This clone was seen more than once but under ten times. CDR3 nucleotides: TGTGCCAGCTCACCACCTCAACTGGGCCTTGACGAGCAGTACTTC. It is translated as CASSPPQLGLDEQYF. J is TRBJ2-7 and V is TRBV18; D call uncertain. The CDR3 covers 15 residues. The germline V gene encodes CDR1 KGHSH and CDR2 LQKENI. V was trimmed by 0 bases and J by 5 bases, leaving 14 bases between them.

V and J are TRBV29-1 and TRBJ2-3; TRBD2 agrees at 8 bases. In germline, CDR1 is SQVTM, CDR2 ANQGSEA. This CDR3 contains 12 residues. The ends lost 7 bases at V and 9 bases at J; junction bases unmatched: 9. CDR3 sequence reads: CSAQREPQTQYF. CDR3 bases: TGCAGCGCCCAGCGGGAGCCCCAGACGCAGTATTTT.

This clone was picked up a small number of times. The gene calls are TRBV7-9 and TRBJ2-5; weak D call: TRBD2 (6 bases). Germline assignment: CDR1 SEHNR and CDR2 FQNEAQ (reference sequence). This CDR3 comprises 14 residues. V was cut by 0 bases and J by 4 bases, with 9 bases left in between. CDR3 DNA: TGTGCCAGCAGCTTAGCGGGAGGCGGAGAGACCCAGTACTTC. Translating it yields CASSLAGGGETQYF.

Notes on this clone: One junction end disagrees with the germline gene, perhaps due to a read error. The rearrangement joins TRBV7-9 to TRBJ2-1; D possibly corresponds to TRBD1 (5 bases). The CDR3 runs 13 residues. Germline V gives CDR1 SEHNR, CDR2 FQNEAQ (reference sequence). CDR3 region: CSSRTSSVNEQFF. Written as DNA, the CDR3 is TGTTCCAGCAGGACATCCTCGGTCAATGAGCAGTTCTTC.

This clone has more than one count but fewer than ten. The CDR3 reads CASKGLGLAYNEQFF. DNA for the CDR3: TGTGCCAGTAAGGGCCTGGGGCTAGCCTACAATGAGCAGTTCTTC. The V call is TRBV19, the J call TRBJ2-1, with D possibly matching TRBD1 (5 bases). Trimming cost V 7 bases and J 2 bases, with 15 bases left between them. Germline values: CDR1 LNHDA, CDR2 SQIVND (reference sequence). This CDR3 region has 15 residues.

V usage is TRBV11-2 and J usage is TRBJ2-1; D may be TRBD2 (5 bases). The CDR3 has 15 residues. The V gene lost 4 bases and the J gene lost 2 bases, with 12 bases spanning the gap. The germline gives CDR1 SGHAT, CDR2 FQNNGV. In nucleotides, the CDR3 is TGTGCCAGCAGCTCTACAGCGGAGGCCTACAATGAGCAGTTCTTC. This gives the protein CASSSTAEAYNEQFF. Based on the CDR3 plus reference TRBV11-2 and TRBJ2-1, the full variable domain is EAGVAQSPRYKIIEKRQSVAFWCNPISGHATLYWYQQILGQGPKLLIQFQNNGVVDDSQLPKDRFSAERLKGVDSTLKIQPAKLEDSAVYLCASSSTAEAYNEQFFGPGTRLTVL.

The genes are TRBV15 and TRBJ2-3, with 8 positions matching TRBD2. The CDR3 consists of 13 residues. Germline V gene data show CDR1 as LNHNV and CDR2 as YYDKDF (reference sequence). J gave up 10 bases and V 3 bases, and 6 bases lay outside the gene matches. CDR3 DNA: TGTGCCACCAGCAGGGATACTAGCGGATCGCAGTATTTT. Translating gives CATSRDTSGSQYF.

The V call is TRBV14, the J call TRBJ2-7; 7 bases align to TRBD2. The CDR3 consists of 13 residues. Germline-derived CDR1 and CDR2 are SGHDN and FVKESK. V trimming: 6 bases; J trimming: 1 base; junction bases outside the gene matches: 3. The chain's CDR3 is CASRASGSYEQYF. The CDR3, as DNA: TGTGCCAGCAGGGCTAGCGGTTCCTACGAGCAGTACTTC. Complete variable domain (other parts from reference TRBV14 and TRBJ2-7): EAGVTQFPSHSVIEKGQTVTLRCDPISGHDNLYWYRRVMGKEIKFLLHFVKESKQDESGMPNNRFLAERTGGTYSTLKVQPAELEDSGVYFCASRASGSYEQYFGPGTRLTVT.

The chain uses TRBV5-1 and TRBJ1-4, with 10 nucleotides matching TRBD1. J was trimmed by 6 bases and V by 1 base; bases with no gene match: 3. Per germline, CDR1 SGHRS and CDR2 YFSETQ. The CDR3 runs 15 residues. The chain's CDR3 is CASSLPGTGDEKLFF. In DNA form, the CDR3 reads TGCGCCAGCAGCTTGCCCGGGACAGGGGATGAAAAACTGTTTTTT.

The gene calls are TRBV18 and TRBJ2-3; D is undetermined. The CDR3 has 14 amino acids. V was pared by 0 bases and J by 3 bases, with 7 bases between. The germline CDR1 and CDR2 sequences are KGHSH and LQKENI. DNA for the CDR3: TGTGCCAGCTCACCACCTGACACTACAGATACGCAGTATTTT. Translation gives CASSPPDTTDTQYF.

This clone has just one count. The rearrangement links TRBV30 to TRBJ2-1; D may be TRBD2 (6 bases). The V gene lost 2 bases and the J gene lost 3 bases, with 26 bases spanning the gap. This CDR3 comprises 19 residues. Germline values: CDR1 GTSNPN, CDR2 SVGIG (reference sequence). The CDR3, as DNA: TGTGCCTGGAGTTCCCGGCGGGAAAGTCGCCTCGGTAACTACAATGAGCAGTTCTTC. This encodes CAWSSRRESRLGNYNEQFF.

This sequence joins TRBV9 and TRBJ2-3; a possible D gene is TRBD2 (6 bases). Per germline, CDR1 SGDLS and CDR2 YYNGEE. V shed 4 bases and J shed 1 base, with 16 bases lying between them. This CDR3 has 16 amino acids. The CDR3: CASSPRGRGGTDTQYF. In DNA, the CDR3 is TGTGCCAGCAGCCCGCGGGGTAGAGGTGGCACAGATACGCAGTATTTT.

The rearrangement joins TRBV18 to TRBJ2-3; no clear D. CDR3 length: 15 residues. V gave up 3 bases and J gave up 4 bases, with 14 bases separating them. Germline-derived CDR1 and CDR2 are KGHSH and LQKENI. The CDR3, as DNA: TGTGCCAGCTCACCGAGCTACAGCACCGCAGATACGCAGTATTTT. Its protein product is CASSPSYSTADTQYF.

The chain joins TRBV9 to TRBJ2-1; 12 nucleotides match TRBD1. The V gene's germline CDR1 is SGDLS and CDR2 YYNGEE. Trimming removed 6 bases from V and 5 bases from J; junction bases left unmatched: 12. This CDR3 has 17 amino acids. CDR3 amino acids: CASTGDRGPYPNNEQFF. CDR3 in DNA: TGTGCCAGCACCGGGGACAGGGGGCCCTACCCCAACAATGAGCAGTTCTTC.

The chain employs TRBV19 and TRBJ2-7; D remains unclear. The CDR3 runs 14 residues. V was trimmed by 4 bases and J by 1 base, leaving 11 bases between them. Per the germline V gene, CDR1 is LNHDA and CDR2 is SQIVND (reference sequence). CDR3: CASSRGRLSYEQYF. The DNA of the CDR3 is TGTGCCAGTAGTAGAGGCCGGCTGTCCTACGAGCAGTACTTC.

The chain couples TRBV6-5 to TRBJ1-3, with 8 bases matching TRBD1. With V trimmed by 6 bases and J by 1 base, 5 bases remained unmatched. The CDR3 extends over 15 amino acids. CDR1 is MNHEY, CDR2 SVGAGI, per germline. The CDR3 spells CASRDDRGSGNTIYF. The CDR3, as DNA: TGTGCCAGCAGGGACGACAGGGGATCTGGAAACACCATATATTTT.

This clone was seen a handful of times. V usage is TRBV2 and J usage is TRBJ2-2; D might be TRBD1 (5 bases). This CDR3 comprises 14 residues. The V gene's germline CDR1 is SNHLY and CDR2 FYNNEI. For the CDR3, the DNA is TGTGCAACAAGGCAGGGTGGCTTCCCCGGGGAGCTGTTTTTT. It is translated as CATRQGGFPGELFF.